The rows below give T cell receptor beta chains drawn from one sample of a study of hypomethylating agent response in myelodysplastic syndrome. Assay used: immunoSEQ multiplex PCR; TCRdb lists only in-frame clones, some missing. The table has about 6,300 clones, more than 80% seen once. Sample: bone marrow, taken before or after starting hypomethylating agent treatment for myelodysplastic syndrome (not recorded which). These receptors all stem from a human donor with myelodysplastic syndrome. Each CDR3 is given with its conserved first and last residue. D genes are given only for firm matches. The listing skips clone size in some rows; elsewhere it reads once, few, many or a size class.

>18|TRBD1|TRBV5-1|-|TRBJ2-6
TGCGCCAGCAGCCCCGGGACAGGGGGCGATTATGGGGCCAACGTCCTGACTTTC
CASSPGTGGDYGANVLTF
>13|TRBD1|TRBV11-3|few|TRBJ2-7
TGTGCCAGCAGCAAGGGACAGATCTACGAGCAGTACTTC
CASSKGQIYEQYF
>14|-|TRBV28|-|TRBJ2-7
TGTGCCAGCGCTGGGGGGGACACCTCCTACGAGCAGTACTTC
CASAGGDTSYEQYF
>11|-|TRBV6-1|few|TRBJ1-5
TGTGCCAGCAGTGAGGATCAGCCCCAGCATTTT
CASSEDQPQHF
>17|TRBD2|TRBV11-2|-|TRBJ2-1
TGTGCCAGCAGCCCTAGGACTAGCGGGAGCTCCTACAATGAGCAGTTCTTC
CASSPRTSGSSYNEQFF
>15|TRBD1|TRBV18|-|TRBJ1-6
TGTGCCAGCTCACGGGACAGCTCCTATAATTCACCCCTCCACTTT
CASSRDSSYNSPLHF
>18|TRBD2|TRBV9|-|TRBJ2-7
TGTGCCAGCAGCGTAGCCGTAACCGTAGCGGGAGGGCCGCAAGAGCAGTACTTC
CASSVAVTVAGGPQEQYF
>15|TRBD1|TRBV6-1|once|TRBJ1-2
TGTGCCAGCAAACCCGGGACAGCCCCCGGCTATGGCTACACCTTC
CASKPGTAPGYGYTF
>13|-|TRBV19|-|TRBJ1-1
TGTGCCAGTAGTAGCACGCTTGACACTGAAGCTTTCTTT
CASSSTLDTEAFF
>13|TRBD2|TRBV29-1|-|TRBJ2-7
TGCAGCGTTGTGGGACTAGCGGGAGACCGGCAGTACTTC
CSVVGLAGDRQYF
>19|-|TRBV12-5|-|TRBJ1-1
TGTGCTAGTGGTTTGGCCGAGGGGTCTTTCGGACAGATAAACACTGAAGCTTTCTTT
CASGLAEGSFGQINTEAFF
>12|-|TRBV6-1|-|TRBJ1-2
TGTGCCAGCAGTGAGGAGTGGTATGGCTACACCTTC
CASSEEWYGYTF
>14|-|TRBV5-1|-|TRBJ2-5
TGCGCCAGCAGCTTCACGACTAGGGTGGAGACCCAGTACTTC
CASSFTTRVETQYF
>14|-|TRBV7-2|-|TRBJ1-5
TGTGCCAGCAGCGCCCGGGACGCTTATCAGCCCCAGCATTTT
CASSARDAYQPQHF
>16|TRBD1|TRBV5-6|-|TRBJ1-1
TGTGCCAGCAGCCCGGGGACAGGGGGACCGAACACTGAAGCTTTCTTT
CASSPGTGGPNTEAFF
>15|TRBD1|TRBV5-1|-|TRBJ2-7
TGCGCCAGCAGCTTGAGGACAGGGGAGGTGGGCGAGCAGTACTTC
CASSLRTGEVGEQYF
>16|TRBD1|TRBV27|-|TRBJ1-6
TGTGCCAGCACCAACACAGGGACAGGGGGAGAATCACCCCTCCACTTT
CASTNTGTGGESPLHF
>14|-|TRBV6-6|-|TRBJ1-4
TGTGCCAGTCTGTCCGGGACTAATTATGAAAAACTGTTTTTT
CASLSGTNYEKLFF
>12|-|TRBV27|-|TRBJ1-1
TGTGCCAGCGAACAACTGAACACTGAAGCTTTCTTT
CASEQLNTEAFF
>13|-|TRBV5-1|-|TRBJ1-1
TGCGCCAGCAGCTCCCAGGCCGCGCTTGAAGCTTTCTTT
CASSSQAALEAFF
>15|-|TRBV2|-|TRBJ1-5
TGTGCCAGCAGCCCTAGGCAACTATTCAATCAGCCCCAGCATTTT
CASSPRQLFNQPQHF
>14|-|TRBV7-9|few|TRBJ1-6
TGTGCCAGCAGCTTAATTCAGGGGCGGTCACCCCTCCACTTT
CASSLIQGRSPLHF
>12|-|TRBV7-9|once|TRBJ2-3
TGTGCCAGCAGGTCACGCACAGATACGCAGTATTTT
CASRSRTDTQYF
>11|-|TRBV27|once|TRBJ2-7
TGTGCCAGCAGTTCCTCTAACGAGCAGTACTTC
CASSSSNEQYF
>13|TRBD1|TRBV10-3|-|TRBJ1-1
TGTGCCAGCAGAATTGACAGGGGTGCTGAAGCTTTCTTT
CASRIDRGAEAFF
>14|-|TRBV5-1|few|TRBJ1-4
TGCGCCAGCAGCTTGGCCAAGAGGGGGGACGAACTGTTTTTT
CASSLAKRGDELFF
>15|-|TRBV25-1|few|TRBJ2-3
TGTGCCACCGCTTACAGGCCGACCGGCACAGATACGCAGTATTTT
CATAYRPTGTDTQYF
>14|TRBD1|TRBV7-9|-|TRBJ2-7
TGTGCCAGCAGCCCGGGACAGGGACGGTACGAGCAGTACTTC
CASSPGQGRYEQYF
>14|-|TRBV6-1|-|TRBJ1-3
TGTGCCACCATGACGGGGAGCTCTGGAAACACCATATATTTT
CATMTGSSGNTIYF
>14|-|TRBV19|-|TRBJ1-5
TGTGCCAGTACCCAAGACAGAGATAATCAGCCCCAGCATTTT
CASTQDRDNQPQHF
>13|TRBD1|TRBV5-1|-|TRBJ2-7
TGCGCCAGCAGGGTGGACAGGTCCTACGAGCAGTACTTC
CASRVDRSYEQYF
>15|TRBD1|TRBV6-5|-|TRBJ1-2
TGTGCCAGCAGTTATAGGCCGACAGGGGCTGGTGGCTACACCTTC
CASSYRPTGAGGYTF
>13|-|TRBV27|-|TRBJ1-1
TGTGCCAGCAGTTTTGCAGGGAACACTGAAGCTTTCTTT
CASSFAGNTEAFF
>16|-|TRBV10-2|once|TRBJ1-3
TGCGCCAGCAGTGAGTCGCCAGGGTTTTCTGGAAACACCATATATTTT
CASSESPGFSGNTIYF
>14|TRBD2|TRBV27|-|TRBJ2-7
TGTGCCAGCTCCGAGCGGGAGGGCCTCAACGAGCAGTACTTC
CASSEREGLNEQYF
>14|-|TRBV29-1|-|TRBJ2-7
TGCAGCGTGGGGGTTGGGGGAAGCTCCTACGAGCAGTACTTC
CSVGVGGSSYEQYF
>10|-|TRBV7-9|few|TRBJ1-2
TGTGCCGGAGAAGTACATGGCTACACCTTC
CAGEVHGYTF
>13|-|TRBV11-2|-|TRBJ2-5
TGTGCCAGCAGCCCCCAGGGTGCAGAGACCCAGTACTTC
CASSPQGAETQYF
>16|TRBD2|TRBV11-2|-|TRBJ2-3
TGTGCCAGCAACTTACGACTAGCGGGACGGGCAGATACGCAGTATTTT
CASNLRLAGRADTQYF
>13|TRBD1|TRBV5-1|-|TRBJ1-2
TGCGCCAGCAGCCAGGGGGCAAGCTATGGCTACACCTTC
CASSQGASYGYTF
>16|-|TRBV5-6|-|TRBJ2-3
TGTGCCAGCAGCTTGGATGGTGTCGGGGGGCGGAGTACGCAGTATTTT
CASSLDGVGGRSTQYF
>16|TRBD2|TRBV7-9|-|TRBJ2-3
TGTGCCAGCAGCTTAGCTCTAGCGGGAGGGCCCGGTACGCAGTATTTT
CASSLALAGGPGTQYF
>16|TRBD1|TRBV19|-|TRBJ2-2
TGTGCCAGTAGTATAACGGACAGGGTGTTGACCGGGGAGCTGTTTTTT
CASSITDRVLTGELFF
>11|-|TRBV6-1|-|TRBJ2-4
TGTGCCAGTATTGACGCCAACATTCAGTACTTC
CASIDANIQYF
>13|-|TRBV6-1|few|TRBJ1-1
TGTGCCAGCAGTGATCCCAAATTCGGTGAAGCTTTCTTT
CASSDPKFGEAFF
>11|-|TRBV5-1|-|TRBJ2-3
TGCGCCAGCAGCTCCACAGATACGCAGTATTTT
CASSSTDTQYF
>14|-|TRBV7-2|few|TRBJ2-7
TGTGCCAGCAGGACCCAGCCGGGGGCGAGCGAGCAGTACTTC
CASRTQPGASEQYF
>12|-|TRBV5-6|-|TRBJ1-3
TGTGCCAGCAGCTTAAGAGGAAACACCATATATTTT
CASSLRGNTIYF
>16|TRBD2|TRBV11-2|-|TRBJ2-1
TGTGCCAGCAGCACCGGACTAGCGGGAACGGGCAATGAGCAGTTCTTC
CASSTGLAGTGNEQFF